These 9 T cell receptor beta chains came from one sample sequenced in a study of T cells in Graves' hyperthyroidism and ophthalmopathy. Amplification of TCR beta CDR3 regions was performed using RNA transcripts as template. TCR CDR3 underwent first-round RT-PCR with the HTBI primer set. TCRdb reanalysed the multiplex PCR reads using MiXCR and keeps one entry per CDR3 protein. This table holds approximately 380,000 distinct CDR3 sequences, roughly 18% found once. Material for sequencing was blood. All receptors derive from a young man with Graves' ophthalmopathy.

Many counts were recorded for this clonotype. V and J are TRBV2 and TRBJ2-5; D is perhaps TRBD1 or TRBD2 (5 bases each). Germline V lookup: CDR1 SNHLY, CDR2 FYNNEI. V was trimmed by 2 bases and J by 5 bases, leaving 15 bases between them. The CDR3 runs 15 residues. CDR3 sequence (DNA): TGTGCCAGCAGTGAACCCCATACCGAGGGGGAGACCCAGTACTTC. It encodes CASSEPHTEGETQYF.

The chain joins TRBV5-8 to TRBJ1-5; unclear D gene. The CDR3 totals 12 residues. Germline V gives CDR1 SGHTS, CDR2 YDEGEE. V lost 4 bases and J 5 bases, leaving 7 bases between the germline ends. DNA for the CDR3: TGTGCCAGCAGCGTAAATCATCAGCCCCAGCATTTT. It specifies CASSVNHQPQHF.

This clonotype was picked up many times. The chain joins TRBV3-1 to TRBJ1-4, with D unresolved. Trimming cost V 5 bases and J 1 base, with 5 bases left between them. This CDR3 contains 13 residues. Germline V gives CDR1 LGHDT, CDR2 YNNKEL (reference sequence). This CDR3 reads CASSYLTNEKLFF. The CDR3 nucleotides are TGTGCCAGCAGCTACCTAACTAATGAAAAACTGTTTTTT.

The chain couples TRBV7-9 to TRBJ1-6, with D uncertain. The CDR3 is 15 amino acids. Germline V gives CDR1 SEHNR, CDR2 FQNEAQ (reference sequence). V was trimmed by 5 bases and J by 0 bases, leaving 8 bases between them. For the CDR3, the DNA is TGTGCCAGCAGCCCGCGAAGCTCCTATAATTCACCCCTCCACTTT. The encoded protein is CASSPRSSYNSPLHF.

The table lists this clonotype with a count of one. A much larger clone differs from this one at a single base, so this may be a read error. This chain connects TRBV20-1 to TRBJ2-1, with D unresolved. The J call could be wrong; TRBJ2-7 is a better fit for the DNA end. CDR1 is DFQATT, CDR2 SNEGSKA, per germline (reference sequence). The CDR3 loop spans 13 amino acids. The CDR3 DNA follows: TGCAGTGCTAGGTCCCACCTATACAATGAGCAGTACTTC. Its protein is CSARSHLYNEQYF.

The CDR3 DNA follows: TGTGCCACCAGCAGAGATGACTACGAGCAGTACTTC. Amino acids: CATSRDDYEQYF. The gene calls are TRBV15 and TRBJ2-7; D unclear. Deletions cut 0 bases from V and 3 bases from J, with 3 bases between. Per the germline V gene, CDR1 is LNHNV and CDR2 is YYDKDF (reference sequence). The CDR3 is made up of 12 amino acids.

This clonotype was observed at least ten times. The CDR3 spells CASSQPPTSGGEETQYF. CDR3 sequence (DNA): TGTGCCAGCAGTCAACCTCCGACTAGCGGGGGTGAAGAGACCCAGTACTTC. The chain links TRBV11-2 to TRBJ2-5; TRBD2 matches at 12 bases. This CDR3 contains 17 residues. Germline trimming cut 6 bases from V and 3 bases from J; bases unmatched to any gene: 11. The germline V gene encodes CDR1 SGHAT and CDR2 FQNNGV.

The chain links TRBV6-1 to TRBJ2-7; 7 bases are a match to TRBD1. The trim removed 5 bases at V and 7 bases at J, leaving 14 bases unmatched. Germline CDR1 is MNHNS and CDR2 is SASEGT. The CDR3 consists of 15 residues. CDR3: CASSSRGNSFVEQYF. The CDR3 DNA is TGTGCCAGCAGTTCCAGGGGGAACTCCTTTGTTGAGCAGTACTTC.

Only a few counts were recorded for this clonotype. The V call is TRBV4-1, the J call TRBJ2-3, with D possibly matching TRBD2 (5 bases). V was cut by 5 bases and J by 5 bases, with 14 bases left in between. This CDR3 spans 14 amino acids. Per the germline V gene, CDR1 is MGHRA and CDR2 is YSYEKL. Here the CDR3 DNA reads TGCGCCAGCAGCTACAATACTAGAGGAGATACGCAGTATTTT. Its protein product is CASSYNTRGDTQYF.